The 4 T cell receptor beta chains presented below share a single source sample, sequenced in a study of cytomegalovirus exposure and HLA in healthy donors. The PCR used 60 Vbeta and 13 Jbeta primers. Using immunoSEQ multiplex PCR, the repertoire was profiled, and TCRdb retains in-frame clones only, with some absent. The sample shows about 190,000 clones, around 82% of them seen only once. Sequences were obtained from PBMCs. The source is a man in his late teens or twenties in good health and CMV-seronegative.

This clone was seen only once. The chain links TRBV6-5 to TRBJ2-1; tentative D call: TRBD1 (6 bases). V dropped 3 bases and J dropped 5 bases, with 8 bases sitting between them. Germline V gene sequence: CDR1 MNHEY, CDR2 SVGAGI. The CDR3 has 13 amino acids. The CDR3 loop is CASSYGGHNEQFF. DNA for the CDR3: TGTGCCAGCAGTTATGGGGGCCACAATGAGCAGTTCTTC.

The genes are TRBV9 and TRBJ2-2, with D perhaps matching TRBD1 (5 bases). The CDR3 has 14 amino acids. V shed 0 bases and J shed 3 bases, with 6 bases lying between them. Per germline, CDR1 SGDLS and CDR2 YYNGEE. In DNA form, the CDR3 reads TGTGCCAGCAGCGTAGCCAGGGACACCGGGGAGCTGTTTTTT. Amino acid sequence: CASSVARDTGELFF.

The V call is TRBV10-3, the J call TRBJ1-1, with D unclear. This CDR3 region has 16 residues. The V end lost 6 bases, the J end lost 0 bases, and 17 bases lay between the germline ends. Germline CDR1 and CDR2: ENHRY and SYGVKD. Written as DNA, the CDR3 is TGTGCCATCAGAGCCCCGGAGGGCGGCTTGAACACTGAAGCTTTCTTT. It translates to CAIRAPEGGLNTEAFF.

J is TRBJ2-2 and V is TRBV10-2, with TRBD1 identical over 12 bases. CDR3 length equals 14 residues. V gave up 8 bases and J gave up 7 bases; unmatched junction bases: 5. Germline V lookup: CDR1 WSHSY, CDR2 SAAADI. CDR3 coding DNA: TGCGCCAGCGGCGGGACAGGGGGCATCGGGGAGCTGTTTTTT. It yields the protein CASGGTGGIGELFF.